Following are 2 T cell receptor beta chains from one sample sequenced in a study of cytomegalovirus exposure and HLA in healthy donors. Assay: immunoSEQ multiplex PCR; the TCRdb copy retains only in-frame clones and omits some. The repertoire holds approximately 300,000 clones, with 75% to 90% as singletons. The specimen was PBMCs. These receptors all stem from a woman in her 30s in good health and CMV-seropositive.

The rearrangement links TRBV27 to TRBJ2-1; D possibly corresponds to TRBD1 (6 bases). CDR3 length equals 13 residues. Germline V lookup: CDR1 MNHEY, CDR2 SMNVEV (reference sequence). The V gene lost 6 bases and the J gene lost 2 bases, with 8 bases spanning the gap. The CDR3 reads CASRDSAYNEQFF. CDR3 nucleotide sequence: TGTGCCAGCAGGGACAGTGCCTACAATGAGCAGTTCTTC.

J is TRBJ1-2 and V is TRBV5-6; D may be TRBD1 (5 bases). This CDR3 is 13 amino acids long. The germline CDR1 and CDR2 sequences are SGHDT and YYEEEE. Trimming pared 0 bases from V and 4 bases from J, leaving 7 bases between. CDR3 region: CASSLGQPYGYTF. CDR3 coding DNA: TGTGCCAGCAGCTTGGGACAGCCCTATGGCTACACCTTC.